The 8 T cell receptor beta chains below were found in one sample sequenced in a study of response to subunit inactivated influenza vaccine. TCRdb re-analysed the RT-PCR reads in MiXCR, keeping a single row per CDR3 protein. The table lists 700,000 to 900,000 distinct CDR3 sequences, about 20% of them singletons. Source: PBMCs from blood, taken more than 4 days after vaccination. These receptors came from a man aged 50 to 59 who received an inactivated influenza vaccine.

This clonotype was seen only a few times. The genes are TRBV7-2 and TRBJ2-1, with D tentatively TRBD2 (6 bases). V was pared by 5 bases and J by 3 bases, with 11 bases between. The CDR3 has 14 amino acids. Germline V lookup: CDR1 SGHTA, CDR2 FQGNSA. CDR3 loop: CASSIAGSYNEQFF. For the CDR3, the DNA is TGTGCCAGCAGCATTGCCGGGAGCTACAATGAGCAGTTCTTC. Together with reference TRBV7-2 and TRBJ2-1, the CDR3 gives the full variable domain: GAGVSQSPSNKVTEKGKDVELRCDPISGHTALYWYRQSLGQGLEFLIYFQGNSAPDKSGLPSDRFSAERTGGSVSTLTIQRTQQEDSAVYLCASSIAGSYNEQFFGPGTRLTVL.

This clonotype showed up just a few times. This chain joins TRBV21-1 and TRBJ1-1. TRBV21-1 is a pseudogene locus. The CDR3 consists of 12 residues. This CDR3 is CASSKIDTEAFF. The CDR3, as DNA: TGTGCCAGCAGCAAAATTGACACTGAAGCTTTCTTT.

The sample holds a few counts of this clonotype. The gene calls are TRBV20-1 and TRBJ2-3; 10 nucleotides line up with TRBD1. Germline V gene sequence: CDR1 DFQATT, CDR2 SNEGSKA (reference sequence). The V segment lost 6 bases and the J segment 10 bases; nucleotides outside the gene matches: 10. This CDR3 has 13 amino acids. The CDR3 sequence is CSAPDRGKVAQYF. As DNA, the CDR3 is TGCAGTGCCCCGGACAGGGGGAAGGTGGCGCAGTATTTT.

This clonotype has more than one count but fewer than ten. This rearrangement joins TRBV12-3 or TRBV12-4 to TRBJ2-5, with 10 bases fitting TRBD2. The junction had 14 bases not matched to a gene; V was cut back by 6 bases and J by 4 bases. This CDR3 has 17 residues. CDR3 nucleotide sequence: TGTGCCAGCAGCCTAGGAACCGCTCTAGCGGGAGTAGAGACCCAGTACTTC. Protein: CASSLGTALAGVETQYF.

V and J are TRBV7-2 and TRBJ2-5, with TRBD1 as a possible D gene (6 bases). Germline V gene sequence: CDR1 SGHTA, CDR2 FQGNSA. V lost 4 bases and J lost 1, with 10 bases in between. The CDR3 consists of 14 residues. The CDR3 region is CASSSDRFQETQYF. CDR3 sequence (DNA): TGTGCCAGCAGCTCGGACAGATTCCAAGAGACCCAGTACTTC.

The chain carries TRBV5-1 and TRBJ2-5; no firm D call. Germline CDR1 is SGHRS and CDR2 is YFSETQ. Between the trimmed V and J ends, which lost 0 bases and 4 bases, there was a span of 10 bases. This CDR3 comprises 14 residues. CDR3 DNA sequence: TGCGCCAGCAGCTTGGCCTTTGAAGGAGAGACCCAGTACTTC. As protein: CASSLAFEGETQYF.

This clonotype was seen at least ten times. V and J are TRBV12-3 or TRBV12-4 and TRBJ2-1, with 8 bases that match TRBD2. The length of the CDR3 is 15 residues. V was clipped by 6 bases and J by 2 bases; unmatched bases: 6. The CDR3: CASSLTSGPYNEQFF. CDR3 DNA sequence: TGTGCCAGCAGCCTAACTAGCGGACCCTACAATGAGCAGTTCTTC.

The chain couples TRBV20-1 to TRBJ1-2, with unresolved D. V was clipped by 5 bases and J by 7 bases, with 8 bases between them. The length of the CDR3 is 10 residues. The germline gives CDR1 DFQATT, CDR2 SNEGSKA (reference sequence). Here the CDR3 reads CSAPVRGYTF. CDR3 bases: TGCAGTGCTCCCGTCCGTGGCTACACCTTC.